The present TCR beta chain was sequenced within a study of cytomegalovirus exposure and HLA in healthy donors. In the PCR, 60 Vbeta and 13 Jbeta primers were used. Clones were sequenced by immunoSEQ multiplex PCR, and TCRdb holds only the in-frame ones, with some missing. The sample consists of some 150,000 clones, under 80% of them appearing once. The ends lost 7 bases at V and 6 bases at J; junction bases unmatched: 15. CDR3 size: 15 residues. Germline CDR1 is SQVTM and CDR2 is ANQGSEA. Whole-study findings and limits: Later analysis associated a missense DCLRE1C variant with TCR beta V- and J-gene trimming.

This clone has a single count. Its antigen remains unknown. Sequenced input: PBMCs. The origin of this receptor is a female donor in good health and CMV-seronegative. The chain recombines TRBV29-1 with TRBJ1-5, with 7 bases aligning to TRBD1. The CDR3 loop reads CSASSGTDPAQPQHF. The CDR3 coding sequence is TGCAGCGCAAGTTCCGGGACAGATCCCGCTCAGCCCCAGCATTTT.